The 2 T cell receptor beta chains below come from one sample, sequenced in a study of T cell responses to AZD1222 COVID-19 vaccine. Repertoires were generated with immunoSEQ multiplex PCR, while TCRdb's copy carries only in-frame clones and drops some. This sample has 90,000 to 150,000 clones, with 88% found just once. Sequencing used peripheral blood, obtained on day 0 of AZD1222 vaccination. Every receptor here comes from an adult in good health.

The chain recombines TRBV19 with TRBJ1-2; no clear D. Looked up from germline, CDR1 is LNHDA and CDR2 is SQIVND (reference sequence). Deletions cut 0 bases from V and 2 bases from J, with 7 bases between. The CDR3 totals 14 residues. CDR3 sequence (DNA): TGTGCCAGTAGTATAGATCTCGGAAACTATGGCTACACCTTC. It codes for CASSIDLGNYGYTF.

CDR3 DNA sequence: TGTGCCAGCAGCCAAAAGGGGCAAAGCTCCTATAATTCACCCCTCCACTTT. Its translation: CASSQKGQSSYNSPLHF. The chain couples TRBV3-1 (or the pseudogene TRBV3-2) to TRBJ1-6; perhaps TRBD1 as D (5 bases). Per germline, CDR1 LGHDT and CDR2 YNNKEL (reference sequence). The ends were cut back, 2 bases at V and 0 bases at J, with 11 bases in the middle. This CDR3 comprises 17 residues.